This T cell receptor beta chain comes out of a study of T cells after posttransplantation cyclophosphamide. Study-wide results and caveats: After PTCy, TRB diversity resembled that of CNI/methotrexate controls.

Here immunoSEQ multiplex PCR was the method, and the copy in TCRdb shows in-frame clones only, minus some. Reported are just over 5,500 clones, none seen only once; the ten largest carry under 30%. Germline V lookup: CDR1 SGHTA, CDR2 FQGNSA. Between the trimmed V and J ends, which lost 1 base and 2 bases, there was a span of 8 bases. The CDR3 totals 14 residues. Busulfan-fludarabine conditioning, marrow transplant, and cyclophosphamide on days +3 and +4 were administered. This clone was counted ten times or more. Its matching antigen is unknown. The chain carries TRBV7-2 and TRBJ1-2; D is undetermined. The sequencing here drew on PBMCs, taken after allogeneic stem cell transplant with posttransplant cyclophosphamide. The sequence came from a male patient between 55 and 70 years old who received an allogeneic stem cell transplant from a related donor, was CMV-positive, and had no GVHD. Some T cells may originate from the graft donor. Here the CDR3 reads CASSLDGGNYGYTF. CDR3 coding DNA: TGTGCCAGCAGCTTAGACGGCGGAAACTATGGCTACACCTTC.